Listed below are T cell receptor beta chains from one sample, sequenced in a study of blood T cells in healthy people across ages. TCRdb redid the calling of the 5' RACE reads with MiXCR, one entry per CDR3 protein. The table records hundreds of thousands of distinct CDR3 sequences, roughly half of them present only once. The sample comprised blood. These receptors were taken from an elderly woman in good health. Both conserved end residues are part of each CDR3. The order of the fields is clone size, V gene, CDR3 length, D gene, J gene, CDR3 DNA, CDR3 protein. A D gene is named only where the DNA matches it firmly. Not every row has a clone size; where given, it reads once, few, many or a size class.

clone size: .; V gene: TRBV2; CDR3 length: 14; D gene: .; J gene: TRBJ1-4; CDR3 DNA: TGTGCCAGCATCAGGGATTCAACTAATGAAAAACTGTTTTTT; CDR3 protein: CASIRDSTNEKLFF
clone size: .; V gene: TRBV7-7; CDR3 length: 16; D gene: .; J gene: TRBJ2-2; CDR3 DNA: TGTGCTAGCAGCCCCCGCATCCGGGACAACACCGGGGAGCTGTTTTTT; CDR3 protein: CASSPRIRDNTGELFF
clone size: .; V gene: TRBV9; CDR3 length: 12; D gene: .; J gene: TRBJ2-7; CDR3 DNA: TGTGCCAGCAGCGCAGGAGGCAATGAGCAGTACTTC; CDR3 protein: CASSAGGNEQYF
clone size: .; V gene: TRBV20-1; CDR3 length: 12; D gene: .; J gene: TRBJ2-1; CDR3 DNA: TGCAGTGCTAGTATCCGGGACGTTGAGCAGTTCTTC; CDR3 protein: CSASIRDVEQFF
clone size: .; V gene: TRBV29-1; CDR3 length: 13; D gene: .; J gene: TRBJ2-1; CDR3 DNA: TGCAGCGTTTATACAAGCTCCTACAATGAGCAGTTCTTC; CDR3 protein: CSVYTSSYNEQFF
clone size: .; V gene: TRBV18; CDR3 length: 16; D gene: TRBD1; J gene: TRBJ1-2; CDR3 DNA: TGTGCCAGCTCACCAAGGACAGGGGCCACTAACTATGGCTACACCTTC; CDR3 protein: CASSPRTGATNYGYTF
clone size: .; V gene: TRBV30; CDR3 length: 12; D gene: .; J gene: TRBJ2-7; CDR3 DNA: TGTGTCTGGAGCGGGACAGAATACGAGCAGTACTTC; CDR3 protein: CVWSGTEYEQYF
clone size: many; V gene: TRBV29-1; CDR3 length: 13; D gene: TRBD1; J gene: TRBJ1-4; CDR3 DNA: TGCAGCGGATCTCAGGGGGTTCGTGAAAAACTGTTTTTT; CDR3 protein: CSGSQGVREKLFF
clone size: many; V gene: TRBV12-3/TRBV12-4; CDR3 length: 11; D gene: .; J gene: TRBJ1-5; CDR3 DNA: TGTGCCAGCAGCTCCACCCTTAACCAGCATTTT; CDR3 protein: CASSSTLNQHF
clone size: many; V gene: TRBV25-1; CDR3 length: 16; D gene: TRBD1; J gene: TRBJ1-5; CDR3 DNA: TGTGCCAGCAAGGGACAGCCGGGGGAAAACAATCAGCCCCAGCATTTT; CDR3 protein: CASKGQPGENNQPQHF
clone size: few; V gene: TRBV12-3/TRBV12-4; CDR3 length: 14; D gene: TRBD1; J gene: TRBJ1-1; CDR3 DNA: TGTGCCAGCACCACCTCCGGGACAGGGGAATGGGCTTTCTTT; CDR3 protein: CASTTSGTGEWAFF
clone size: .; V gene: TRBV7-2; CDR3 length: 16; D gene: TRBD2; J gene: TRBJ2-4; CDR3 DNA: TGTGCCAGCAGTTTCGGGACTAGCGGGGACAAAAACGTTCAGTACTTC; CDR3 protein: CASSFGTSGDKNVQYF
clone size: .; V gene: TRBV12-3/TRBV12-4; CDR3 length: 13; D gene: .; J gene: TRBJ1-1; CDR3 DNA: TGTGCCAGCAGCGGGGCCGTGAACACTGAAGCTTTCTTT; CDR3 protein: CASSGAVNTEAFF
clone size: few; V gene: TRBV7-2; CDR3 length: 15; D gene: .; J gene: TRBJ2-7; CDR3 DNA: TGTGCCAGCAGCTTAGTGGCCGGGGGATCCTACGAGCAGTACTTC; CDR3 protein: CASSLVAGGSYEQYF
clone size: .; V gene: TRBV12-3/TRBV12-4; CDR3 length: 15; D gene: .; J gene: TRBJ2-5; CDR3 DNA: TGTGCCAGCAGACCGGGGTCCACCAGGGGAGAGACCCAGTACTTC; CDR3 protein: CASRPGSTRGETQYF
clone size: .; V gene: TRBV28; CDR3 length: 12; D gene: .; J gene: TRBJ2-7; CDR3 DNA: TGTGCCAGTGCAATCTCCTCCTACGAGCAGTACTTC; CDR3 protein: CASAISSYEQYF
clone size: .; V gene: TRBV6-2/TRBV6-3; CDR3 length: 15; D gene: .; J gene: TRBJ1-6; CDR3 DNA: TGTGCCAGCAGTTCTCGGGATCGAGGGACTTCACCCCTCCACTTT; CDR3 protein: CASSSRDRGTSPLHF
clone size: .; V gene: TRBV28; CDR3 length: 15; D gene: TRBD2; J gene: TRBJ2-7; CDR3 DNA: TGTGCCAGCAAAATCCCGGGGGGGGTTGGTTACGAGCAGTACTTC; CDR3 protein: CASKIPGGVGYEQYF
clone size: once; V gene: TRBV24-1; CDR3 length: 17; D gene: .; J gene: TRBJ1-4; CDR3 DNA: TGTGCCACCAGTGATTCCGCGGCGCAGGGGATAAGTGAAAAACTGTTTTTT; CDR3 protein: CATSDSAAQGISEKLFF
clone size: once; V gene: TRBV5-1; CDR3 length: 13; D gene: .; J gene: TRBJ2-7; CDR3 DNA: TGCGCCAGCAGCTTGGGAGGGGCGAACGAGCAGTACTTC; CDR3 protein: CASSLGGANEQYF
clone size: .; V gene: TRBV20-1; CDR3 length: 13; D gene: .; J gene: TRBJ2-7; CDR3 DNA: TGCAGTGCTAGTCGGCAGGGAGACTACGAGCAGTACTTC; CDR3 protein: CSASRQGDYEQYF
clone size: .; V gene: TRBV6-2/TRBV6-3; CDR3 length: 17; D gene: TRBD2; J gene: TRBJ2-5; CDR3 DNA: TGTGCCAGCAGTTACTCATCGGGGGGGCCCGACCAAGAGACCCAGTACTTC; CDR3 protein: CASSYSSGGPDQETQYF
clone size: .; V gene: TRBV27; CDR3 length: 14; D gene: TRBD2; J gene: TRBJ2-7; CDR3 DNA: TGTGCCAGCAGTCGCGGGGGGCTAGCCTACGAGCAGTACTTC; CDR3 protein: CASSRGGLAYEQYF
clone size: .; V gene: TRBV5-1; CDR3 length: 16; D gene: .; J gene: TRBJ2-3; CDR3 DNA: TGCGCCAGCAGCTTTCCGGGGGCGCCGGGCCAATATACGCAGTATTTT; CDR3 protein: CASSFPGAPGQYTQYF
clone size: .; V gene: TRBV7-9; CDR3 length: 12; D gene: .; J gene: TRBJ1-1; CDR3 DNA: TGTGCCAGCAGCCGGGGGCGGGAAGGAGCTTTCTTT; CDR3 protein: CASSRGREGAFF
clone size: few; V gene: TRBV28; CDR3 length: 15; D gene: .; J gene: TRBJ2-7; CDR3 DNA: TGTGCCAGCAGTCTTTCAGGCAGGGGCAGCTACGAGCAGTACTTC; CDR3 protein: CASSLSGRGSYEQYF
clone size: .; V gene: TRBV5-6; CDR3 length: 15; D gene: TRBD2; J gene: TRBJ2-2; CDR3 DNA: TGTGCCAGCAGCTTTGGACTAGTTGTCGCCGGGGAGCTGTTTTTT; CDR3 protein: CASSFGLVVAGELFF
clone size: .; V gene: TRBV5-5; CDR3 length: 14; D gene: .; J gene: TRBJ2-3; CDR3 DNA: TGTGCCAGCAGCCTCTGGACAGACACAGATACGCAGTATTTT; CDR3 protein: CASSLWTDTDTQYF
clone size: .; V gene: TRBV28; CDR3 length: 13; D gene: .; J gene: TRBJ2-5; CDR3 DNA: TGTGCTAGCACCAGGATGGAACAAGAGACCCAGTACTTC; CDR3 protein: CASTRMEQETQYF
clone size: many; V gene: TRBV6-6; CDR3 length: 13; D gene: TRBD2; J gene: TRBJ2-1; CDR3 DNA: TGTGCCATCCAAGCGGGGGGGTACAATGAGCAGTTCTTC; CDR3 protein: CAIQAGGYNEQFF
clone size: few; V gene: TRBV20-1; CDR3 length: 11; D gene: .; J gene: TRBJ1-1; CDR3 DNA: TGCAGTGCTTTATTCGGGTCTTGGGCTTTCTTT; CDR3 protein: CSALFGSWAFF
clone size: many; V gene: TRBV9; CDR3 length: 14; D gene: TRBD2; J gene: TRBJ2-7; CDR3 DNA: TGTGCCAGCAGCGTTAGCGGGGGGCCCTACGAGCAGTACTTC; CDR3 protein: CASSVSGGPYEQYF
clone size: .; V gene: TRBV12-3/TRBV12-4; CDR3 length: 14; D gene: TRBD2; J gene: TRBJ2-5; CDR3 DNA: TGTGCCAGCAGCCTTAGCGGGAGCACGGATGAGCAGTACTTC; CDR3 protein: CASSLSGSTDEQYF
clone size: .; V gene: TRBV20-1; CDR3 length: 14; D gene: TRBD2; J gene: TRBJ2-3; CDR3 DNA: TGCAGTTCCCTCCTGACTAGCGGGGGTGATACGCAGTATTTT; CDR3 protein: CSSLLTSGGDTQYF
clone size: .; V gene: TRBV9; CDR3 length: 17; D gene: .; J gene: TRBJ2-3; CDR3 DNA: TGTGCCAGCAGCGTAGGGGGAGGGGGACTCCAGACAGATACGCAGTATTTT; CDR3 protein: CASSVGGGGLQTDTQYF
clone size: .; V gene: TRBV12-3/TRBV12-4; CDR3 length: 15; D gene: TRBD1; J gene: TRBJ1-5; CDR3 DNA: TGTGCCAGCAGCCCCGGAGACAGGGACAATCAGCCCCAGCATTTT; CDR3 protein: CASSPGDRDNQPQHF
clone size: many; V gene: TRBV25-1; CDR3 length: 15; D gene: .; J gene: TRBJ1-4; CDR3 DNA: TGTGCCAGCTTAGACACGGGGGGCACTAATGAAAAACTGTTTTTT; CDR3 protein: CASLDTGGTNEKLFF
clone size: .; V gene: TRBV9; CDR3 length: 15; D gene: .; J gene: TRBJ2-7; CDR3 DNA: TGTGCCAGCAGCGTAGGGGGACCTCGGACCTCCGAGCAGTACTTC; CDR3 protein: CASSVGGPRTSEQYF
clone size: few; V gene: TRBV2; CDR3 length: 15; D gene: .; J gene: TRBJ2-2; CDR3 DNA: TGTGCCAGCAGTGAAGTTGGGCCCCCCGGAGGGGAGCTGTTTTTT; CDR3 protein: CASSEVGPPGGELFF